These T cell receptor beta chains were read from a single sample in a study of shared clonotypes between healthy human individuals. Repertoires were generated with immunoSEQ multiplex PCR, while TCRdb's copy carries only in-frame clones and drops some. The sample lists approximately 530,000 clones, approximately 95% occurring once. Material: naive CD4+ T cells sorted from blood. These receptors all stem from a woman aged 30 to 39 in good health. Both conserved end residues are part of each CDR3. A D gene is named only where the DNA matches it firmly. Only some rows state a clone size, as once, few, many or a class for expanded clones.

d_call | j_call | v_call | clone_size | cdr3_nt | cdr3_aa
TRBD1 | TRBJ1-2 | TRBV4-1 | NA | TGCGCCAGCAGCCAAGATAAAGGACAGGGGGCTTCGGGCTACACCTTC | CASSQDKGQGASGYTF
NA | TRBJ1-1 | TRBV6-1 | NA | TGTGCCAGCAGTGAAAGGGGGGGGTACACTGAAGCTTTCTTT | CASSERGGYTEAFF
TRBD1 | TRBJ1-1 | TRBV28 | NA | TGTGCCAGCAACTCCGGACAGGGCAACACTGAAGCTTTCTTT | CASNSGQGNTEAFF
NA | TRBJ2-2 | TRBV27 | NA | TGTGCCAGCAGTTTATCCTTGGGCACCGGGGAGCTGTTTTTT | CASSLSLGTGELFF
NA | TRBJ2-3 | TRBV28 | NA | TGTGCCAGCAGTTTAGGGCTGGTGGGAGATACGCAGTATTTT | CASSLGLVGDTQYF
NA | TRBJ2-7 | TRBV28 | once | TGTGCCAGCAAGGGGGACCCCTACGAGCAGTACTTC | CASKGDPYEQYF
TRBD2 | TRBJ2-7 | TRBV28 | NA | TGTGCCACTATCCGGGGGGGACGATCCTACGAGCAGTACTTC | CATIRGGRSYEQYF
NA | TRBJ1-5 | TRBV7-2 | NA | TGTGCCAGCAGCCCCGAGGCCCCCTGGCCCCAGCATTTT | CASSPEAPWPQHF
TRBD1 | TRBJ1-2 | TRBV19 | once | TGTGCCAGTAGTATCCTCCGGACAGGGGAGAACTATGGCTACACCTTC | CASSILRTGENYGYTF
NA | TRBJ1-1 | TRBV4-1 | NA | TGCGCCAGCAGCCAATATCTGGCAAACACTGAAGCTTTCTTT | CASSQYLANTEAFF
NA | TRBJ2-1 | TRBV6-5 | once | TGTGCCAGCAGTCAAACTGATCCGCCTTACAATGAGCAGTTCTTC | CASSQTDPPYNEQFF
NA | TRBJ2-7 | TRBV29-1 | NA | TGCAGCGCTAGGGGGGTCAACTACTACGAGCAGTACTTC | CSARGVNYYEQYF
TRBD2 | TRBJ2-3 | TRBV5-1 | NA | TGCGCCAGCAGCTTGGGACTAGCCGTTAGCACAGATACGCAGTATTTT | CASSLGLAVSTDTQYF
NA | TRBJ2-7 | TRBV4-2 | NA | TGTGCCAGCAGCCAAGATGGCGAGTTTCCCTACGAGCAGTACTTC | CASSQDGEFPYEQYF
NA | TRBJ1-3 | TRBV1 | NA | TGCACCAGAACTCCCCGGGGTCGCGACACCATATATTTT | CTRTPRGRDTIYF
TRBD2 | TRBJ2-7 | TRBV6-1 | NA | TGTGCCAGCAGTAAAGATCTAGGACTAGCGGGGGGGGAGCAGTACTTC | CASSKDLGLAGGEQYF
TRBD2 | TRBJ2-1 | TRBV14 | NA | TGTGCCAGCAGCCGTGTTAGCGGGGTGCATGAGCAGTTCTTC | CASSRVSGVHEQFF
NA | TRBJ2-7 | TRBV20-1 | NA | TGCAGTGCTCTAGGACGTTACGAGCAGTACTTC | CSALGRYEQYF